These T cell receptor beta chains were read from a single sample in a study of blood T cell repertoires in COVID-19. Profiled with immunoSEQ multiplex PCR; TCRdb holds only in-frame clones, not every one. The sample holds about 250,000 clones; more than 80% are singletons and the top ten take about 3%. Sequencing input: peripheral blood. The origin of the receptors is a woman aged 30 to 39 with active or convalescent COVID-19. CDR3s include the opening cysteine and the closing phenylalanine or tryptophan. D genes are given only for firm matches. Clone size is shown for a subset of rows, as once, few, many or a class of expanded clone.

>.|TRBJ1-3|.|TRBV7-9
TGTGCCAGCAGCACACAGGGATACGGAAACACCATATATTTT
CASSTQGYGNTIYF
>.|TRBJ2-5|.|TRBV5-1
TGCGCCAGCAGCTTGGACATCCAAGAGACCCAGTACTTC
CASSLDIQETQYF
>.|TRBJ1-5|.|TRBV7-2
TGTGCCAGCAGCCTACAGGGTGGTCTAGGGCAGCCCCAGCATTTT
CASSLQGGLGQPQHF
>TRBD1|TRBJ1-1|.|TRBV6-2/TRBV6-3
TGTGCCAGCAGTTACGGACAGGGGAGCACTGAAGCTTTCTTT
CASSYGQGSTEAFF
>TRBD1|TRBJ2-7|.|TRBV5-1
TGCGCCAGCAGCCCTCCCCGATCGGGGACAGTCGCCTACGAGCAGTACTTC
CASSPPRSGTVAYEQYF
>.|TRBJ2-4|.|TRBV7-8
TGTGCCAGCAGCTTAAGTCCGTCCCGGGGTGTAGACATTCAGTACTTC
CASSLSPSRGVDIQYF
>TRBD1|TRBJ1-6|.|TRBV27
TGTGCCAGCAGTCGCCGGGACAGTTATAATTCACCCCTCCACTTT
CASSRRDSYNSPLHF
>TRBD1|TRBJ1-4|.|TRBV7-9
TGTGCCAGCAGCCGCCTGGAGGGGGCAGTTAATGAAAAACTGTTTTTT
CASSRLEGAVNEKLFF
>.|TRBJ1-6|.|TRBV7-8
TGTGCCAGCAGCTTAGCGGGGGCCAGGGATTCACCCCTCCACTTT
CASSLAGARDSPLHF
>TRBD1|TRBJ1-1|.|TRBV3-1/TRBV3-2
TGTGCCAGCAGGCTCGGGCAGGGGGTTATCGACACTGAAGCTTTCTTT
CASRLGQGVIDTEAFF
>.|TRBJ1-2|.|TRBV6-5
TGTGCCAGCAGTATCGACAGGCTCCGCTATGGCTACACCTTC
CASSIDRLRYGYTF
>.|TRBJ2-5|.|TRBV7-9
TGTGCCAGCAGCTCTTCAGGGCTAAAGACCCAGTACTTC
CASSSSGLKTQYF
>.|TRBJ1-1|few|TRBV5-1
TGCGCCAGCAGCTTGCCAGGGCAAAACACTGAAGCTTTCTTT
CASSLPGQNTEAFF
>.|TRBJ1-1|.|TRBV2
TGTGCCAGCAGTGAACAGGGGTCTGATACTGAAGCTTTCTTT
CASSEQGSDTEAFF
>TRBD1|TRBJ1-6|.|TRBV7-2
TGTGCCAGCAGCTCACAGGGGGCGCAAAATTCACCCCTCCACTTT
CASSSQGAQNSPLHF
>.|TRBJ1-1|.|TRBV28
TGTGCCAGCAGTTTATCGCGGCTCTCGAACACTGAAGCTTTCTTT
CASSLSRLSNTEAFF
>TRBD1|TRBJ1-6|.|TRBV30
TGTGCCTGGAAGGACAGGGTAAATTCACCCCTCCACTTT
CAWKDRVNSPLHF
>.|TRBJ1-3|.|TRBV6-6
TGTGCCAGCAGGGTGGGGAGGCGGAACACCATATATTTT
CASRVGRRNTIYF
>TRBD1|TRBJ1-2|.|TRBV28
TGTGCCAGCAGTTTGAACAGGGGACGTGGCTACACCTTC
CASSLNRGRGYTF
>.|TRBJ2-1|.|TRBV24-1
TGTGCCACCAGTCCGCGGGGGCGCGAGCAGTTCTTC
CATSPRGREQFF
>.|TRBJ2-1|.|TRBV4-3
TGCGCCAGCAGCCCGAACGGGGGATTAGTTCCCTACAATGAGCAGTTCTTC
CASSPNGGLVPYNEQFF
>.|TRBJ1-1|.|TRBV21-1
TGTGCCAGCAGCAAAGCAGGCAGGGGGCAAAAGAACACTGAAGCTTTCTTT
CASSKAGRGQKNTEAFF
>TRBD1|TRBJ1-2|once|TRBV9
TGTGCCAGCAGCGATGAAGACAGGGGGTATGGCTACACCTTC
CASSDEDRGYGYTF
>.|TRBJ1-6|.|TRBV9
TGTGCCAGCAGCGTAGCTGGGGGGGGGTTTGGTTCACCCCTCCACTTT
CASSVAGGGFGSPLHF
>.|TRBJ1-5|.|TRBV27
TGTGCCAGCAGTTTAGGTTCGGGTCAGCCCCAGCATTTT
CASSLGSGQPQHF
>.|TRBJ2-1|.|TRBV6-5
TGTGCCAGCAGTTCAGACAGAAGTCACTACAATGAGCAGTTCTTC
CASSSDRSHYNEQFF
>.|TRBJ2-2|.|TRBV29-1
TGCAGCGTTGATCGGAGGGATGGAGGGGAGCTGTTTTTT
CSVDRRDGGELFF
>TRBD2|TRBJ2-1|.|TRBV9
TGTGCCAGCAGCTTCTGGACTAGCGGGGGTGAGCAGTTCTTC
CASSFWTSGGEQFF
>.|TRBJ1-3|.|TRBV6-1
TGTGCCAGCAGTGAAGGGGCGGGCTCTGGAAACACCATATATTTT
CASSEGAGSGNTIYF
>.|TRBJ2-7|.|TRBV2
TGTGCCAGCAGTGAAGCGCTTAGGGGGTATGCCTACGAGCAGTACTTC
CASSEALRGYAYEQYF
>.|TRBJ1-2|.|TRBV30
TGTGCCCATGGGCAGGGCGGCTATGGCTACACCTTC
CAHGQGGYGYTF
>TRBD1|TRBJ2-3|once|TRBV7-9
TGTGCCAGCAGCCCGCAGGGGGCCGGGGCTTTTGGTACGCAGTATTTT
CASSPQGAGAFGTQYF
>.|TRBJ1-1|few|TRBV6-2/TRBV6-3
TGTGCCAGCAGTTACGTAATGGGTGCAGGGATGGGGAACACTGAAGCTTTCTTT
CASSYVMGAGMGNTEAFF
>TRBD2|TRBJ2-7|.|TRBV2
TGTGCCAGCAGTGAAATTAGGTCTAGCGGGGTATCCTACGAGCAGTACTTC
CASSEIRSSGVSYEQYF
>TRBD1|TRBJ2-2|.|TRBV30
TGTGCCTGGAGTGTAGAGGACAGGGGGCAGGCGCAAAACACCGGGGAGCTGTTTTTT
CAWSVEDRGQAQNTGELFF
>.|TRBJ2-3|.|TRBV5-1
TGCGCCAGCAGCTTGTTGGCGGGGGCGGATACGCAGTATTTT
CASSLLAGADTQYF
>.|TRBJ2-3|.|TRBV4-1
TGCGCCAGCAGCCAAGAACGGAGTAGACAGTCCACAGATACGCAGTATTTT
CASSQERSRQSTDTQYF
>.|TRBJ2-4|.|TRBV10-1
TGCGCCAGGCCCGGGGACATTCAGTACTTC
CARPGDIQYF
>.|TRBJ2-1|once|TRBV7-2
TGTGCCAGCAGCTTAGTGGCGACTAGTTACAATGAGCAGTTCTTC
CASSLVATSYNEQFF
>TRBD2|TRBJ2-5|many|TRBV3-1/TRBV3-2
TGTGCCAGCAGCCAGACTCGCGGGGGACCCGGTAAGGAGACCCAGTACTTC
CASSQTRGGPGKETQYF
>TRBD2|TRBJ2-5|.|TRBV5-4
TGTGCCAGCAGCTCCTCGGGGGGAGAGACCCAGTACTTC
CASSSSGGETQYF
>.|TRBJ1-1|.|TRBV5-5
TGTGCCAGCAGCTTGCCAGGGGTTGAAGCTTTCTTT
CASSLPGVEAFF
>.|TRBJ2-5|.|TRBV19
TGTGCCAGTAGTATAGAACTAGGCCGGGAGACCCAGTACTTC
CASSIELGRETQYF
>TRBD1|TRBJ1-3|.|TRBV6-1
TGTGCCAGCAGTGACCCAGGGACAGGCTCTGGAAACACCATATATTTT
CASSDPGTGSGNTIYF
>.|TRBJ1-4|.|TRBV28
TGTGCCAGCAGTTGGAGCTCTAATGAAAAACTGTTTTTT
CASSWSSNEKLFF